This TCR beta chain was identified during a study of blood T cells in healthy people across ages. A J-beta primer mix and a sample-barcoded 5' primer were used in a second PCR of about 7 to 12 cycles. Each CDR3 protein gets one entry after TCRdb re-called the 5' RACE reads with MiXCR. The data show more than 750,000 distinct CDR3 sequences, almost 30% seen once. The germline CDR1 and CDR2 sequences are SGDLS and YYNGEE. This CDR3 contains 14 residues. Between the trimmed V and J ends, which lost 3 bases and 3 bases, there was a span of 12 bases. Separately, the same data were catalogued under a study of T cells of mothers and their children.

V is TRBV9 and J is TRBJ1-1; D might be TRBD1 (6 bases). The TCR comes from a woman in her thirties or forties in good health. Sequencing was performed on blood. CDR3 coding DNA: TGTGCCAGCAGCGCGGATCAGGGGTACACTGAAGCTTTCTTT. It translates to CASSADQGYTEAFF.